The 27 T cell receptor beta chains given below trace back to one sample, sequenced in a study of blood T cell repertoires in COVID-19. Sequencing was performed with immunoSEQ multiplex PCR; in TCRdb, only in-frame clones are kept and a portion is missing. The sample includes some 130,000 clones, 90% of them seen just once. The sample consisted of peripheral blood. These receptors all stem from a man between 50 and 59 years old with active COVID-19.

Here the CDR3 DNA reads TGTGCCAGCAGTGACACCGGGACAGGCTCCTACGAGCAGTACTTC. Its translation is CASSDTGTGSYEQYF. The rearrangement joins TRBV2 to TRBJ2-7; 8 positions match TRBD1. The CDR3 is 15 amino acids. V dropped 3 bases and J dropped 0; count of bases not matched to a gene: 4. The germline V gene has CDR1 SNHLY and CDR2 FYNNEI.

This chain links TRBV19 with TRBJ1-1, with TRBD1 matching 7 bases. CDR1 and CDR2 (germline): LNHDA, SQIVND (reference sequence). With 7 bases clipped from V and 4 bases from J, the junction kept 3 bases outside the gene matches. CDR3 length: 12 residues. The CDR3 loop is CASTQGGTEAFF. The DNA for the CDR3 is TGTGCCAGTACCCAGGGGGGCACTGAAGCTTTCTTT.

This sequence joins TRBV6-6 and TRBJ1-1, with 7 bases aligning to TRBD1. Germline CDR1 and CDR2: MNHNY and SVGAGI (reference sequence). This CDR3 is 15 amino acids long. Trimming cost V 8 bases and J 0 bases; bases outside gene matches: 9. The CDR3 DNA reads TGTGCCAGCCTCGGACAGGCGATAATGAACACTGAAGCTTTCTTT. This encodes CASLGQAIMNTEAFF.

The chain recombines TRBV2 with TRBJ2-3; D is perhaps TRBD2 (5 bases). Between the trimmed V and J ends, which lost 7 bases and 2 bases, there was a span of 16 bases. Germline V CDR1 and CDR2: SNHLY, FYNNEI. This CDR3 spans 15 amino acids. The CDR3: CASIRVGDPTDTQYF. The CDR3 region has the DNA TGTGCCAGCATTAGGGTCGGGGATCCCACAGATACGCAGTATTTT.

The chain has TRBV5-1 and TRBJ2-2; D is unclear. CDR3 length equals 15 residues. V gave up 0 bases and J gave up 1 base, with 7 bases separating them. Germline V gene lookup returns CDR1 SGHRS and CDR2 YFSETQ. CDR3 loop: CASSLAKQNTGELFF. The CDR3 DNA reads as TGCGCCAGCAGCTTGGCCAAGCAGAACACCGGGGAGCTGTTTTTT.

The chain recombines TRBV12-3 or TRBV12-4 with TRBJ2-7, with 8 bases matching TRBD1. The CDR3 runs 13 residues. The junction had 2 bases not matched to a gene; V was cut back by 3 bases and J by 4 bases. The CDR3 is CASSFDRGYEQYF. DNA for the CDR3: TGTGCCAGCAGTTTCGACAGGGGTTACGAGCAGTACTTC.

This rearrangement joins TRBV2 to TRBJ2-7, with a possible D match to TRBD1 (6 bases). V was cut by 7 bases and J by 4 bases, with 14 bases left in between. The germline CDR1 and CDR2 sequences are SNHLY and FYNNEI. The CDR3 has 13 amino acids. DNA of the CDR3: TGTGCCAGCAAGGAAAGGGGGAGTTACGAGCAGTACGTC. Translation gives CASKERGSYEQYV.

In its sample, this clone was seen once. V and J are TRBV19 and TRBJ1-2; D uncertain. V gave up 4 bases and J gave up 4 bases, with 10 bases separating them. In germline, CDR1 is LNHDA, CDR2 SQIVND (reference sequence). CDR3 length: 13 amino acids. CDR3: CASSTRPVYGYTF. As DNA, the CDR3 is TGTGCCAGTAGTACTCGTCCGGTCTATGGCTACACCTTC.

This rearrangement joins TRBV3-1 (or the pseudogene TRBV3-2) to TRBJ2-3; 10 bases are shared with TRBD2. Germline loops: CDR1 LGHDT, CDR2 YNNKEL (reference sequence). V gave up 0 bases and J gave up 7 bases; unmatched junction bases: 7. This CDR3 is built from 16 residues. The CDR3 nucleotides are TGTGCCAGCAGCCAAGATCCAGCGGGGGGGCCAAATACGCAGTATTTT. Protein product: CASSQDPAGGPNTQYF.

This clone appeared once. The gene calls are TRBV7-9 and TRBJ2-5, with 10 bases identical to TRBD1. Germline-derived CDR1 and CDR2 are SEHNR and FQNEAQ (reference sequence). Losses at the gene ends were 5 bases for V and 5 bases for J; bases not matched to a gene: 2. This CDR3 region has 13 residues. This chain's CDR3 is CASSADRGETQYF. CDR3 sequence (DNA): TGTGCCAGCAGCGCGGACAGGGGGGAGACCCAGTACTTC.

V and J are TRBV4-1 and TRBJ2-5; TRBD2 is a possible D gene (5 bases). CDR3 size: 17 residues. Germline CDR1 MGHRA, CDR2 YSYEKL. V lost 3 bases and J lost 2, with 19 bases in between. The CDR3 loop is CASSQRAADLRQETQYF. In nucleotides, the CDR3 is TGCGCCAGCAGCCAGAGGGCCGCAGACTTACGACAAGAGACCCAGTACTTC.

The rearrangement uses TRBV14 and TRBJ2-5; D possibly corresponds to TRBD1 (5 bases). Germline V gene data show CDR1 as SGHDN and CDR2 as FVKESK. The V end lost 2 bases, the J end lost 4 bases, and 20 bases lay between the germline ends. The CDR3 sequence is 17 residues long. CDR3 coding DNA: TGTGCCAGCAGCCAAATAGGGGCTGGAAGGGTTCGAGAGACCCAGTACTTC. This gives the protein CASSQIGAGRVRETQYF.

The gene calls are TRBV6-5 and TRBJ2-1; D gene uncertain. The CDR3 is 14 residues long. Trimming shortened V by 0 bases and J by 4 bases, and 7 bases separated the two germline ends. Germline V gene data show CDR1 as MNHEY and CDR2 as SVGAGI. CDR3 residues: CASSYSGLYNEQFF. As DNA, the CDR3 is TGTGCCAGCAGTTACTCGGGCCTTTACAATGAGCAGTTCTTC.

As DNA, the CDR3 is TGCAGCGTTGGACAGGGCAACTATGGCTACACCTTC. Protein product: CSVGQGNYGYTF. The chain carries TRBV29-1 and TRBJ1-2; TRBD1 aligns across 7 bases. From germline, CDR1 is SQVTM and CDR2 ANQGSEA. This CDR3 has 12 amino acids. The ends lost 4 bases at V and 2 bases at J; junction bases unmatched: 1.

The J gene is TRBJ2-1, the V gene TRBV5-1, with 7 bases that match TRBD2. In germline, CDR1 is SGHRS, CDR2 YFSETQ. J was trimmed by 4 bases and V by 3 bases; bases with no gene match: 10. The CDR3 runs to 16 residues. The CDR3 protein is CASSSGGAGTYNEQFF. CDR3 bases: TGCGCCAGCAGCTCCGGAGGAGCGGGAACATACAATGAGCAGTTCTTC.

For the CDR3, the DNA is TGTGCCAGTACCCGAGGACAGGGGATCGGATACGAGCAGTACTTC. Its protein product is CASTRGQGIGYEQYF. The chain has TRBV19 and TRBJ2-7, with TRBD1 identical over 9 bases. CDR1 is LNHDA and CDR2 is SQIVND in the germline V gene (reference sequence). Trimming took 7 bases from V and 4 from J; bases not matched to a gene: 11. This CDR3 region has 15 residues.

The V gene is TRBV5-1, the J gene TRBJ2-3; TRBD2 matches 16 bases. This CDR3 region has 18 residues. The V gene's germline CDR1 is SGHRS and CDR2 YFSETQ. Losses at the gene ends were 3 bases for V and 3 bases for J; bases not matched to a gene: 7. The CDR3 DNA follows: TGCGCCAGCAGCTCAACGGGACTAGCGGGGGGGTTAACAGATACGCAGTATTTT. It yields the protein CASSSTGLAGGLTDTQYF.

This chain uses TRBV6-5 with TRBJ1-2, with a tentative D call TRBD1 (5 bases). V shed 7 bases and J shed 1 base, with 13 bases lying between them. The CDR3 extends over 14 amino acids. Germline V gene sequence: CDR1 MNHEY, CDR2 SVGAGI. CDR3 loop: CASTPQGLNYGYTF. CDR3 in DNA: TGTGCCAGCACCCCCCAGGGCCTTAACTATGGCTACACCTTC.

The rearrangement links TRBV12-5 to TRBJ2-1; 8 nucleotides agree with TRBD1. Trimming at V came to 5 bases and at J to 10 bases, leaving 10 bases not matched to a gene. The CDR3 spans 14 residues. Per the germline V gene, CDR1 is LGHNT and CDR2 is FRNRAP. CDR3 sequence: CASGTFSAGGEQFF. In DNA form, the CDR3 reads TGTGCTAGTGGTACATTTTCTGCAGGGGGCGAGCAGTTCTTC.

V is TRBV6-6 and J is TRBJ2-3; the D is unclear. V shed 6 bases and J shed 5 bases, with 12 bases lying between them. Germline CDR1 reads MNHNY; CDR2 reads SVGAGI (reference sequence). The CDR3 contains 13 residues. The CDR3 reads CASRLVVGDTQYF. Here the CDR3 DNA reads TGTGCCAGCAGGCTGGTCGTCGGAGATACGCAGTATTTT.

The CDR3 nucleotides are TGTGCCAGTAGTACGGACAACTACGGCTCTGGAAACACCATATATTTT. This translates into CASSTDNYGSGNTIYF. The rearrangement joins TRBV19 to TRBJ1-3; D perhaps matches TRBD1 (5 bases). The length of the CDR3 is 16 residues. The germline V gene encodes CDR1 LNHDA and CDR2 SQIVND (reference sequence). The V and J ends lost 4 bases and 0 bases respectively, with 13 bases between them.

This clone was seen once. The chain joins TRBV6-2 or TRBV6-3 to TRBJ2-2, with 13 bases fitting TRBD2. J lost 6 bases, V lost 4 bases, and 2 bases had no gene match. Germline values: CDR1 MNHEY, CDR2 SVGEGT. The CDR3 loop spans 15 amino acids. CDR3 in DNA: TGTGCCAGCAGTTGGACTAGCGGGGGTTCCGGGGAGCTGTTTTTT. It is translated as CASSWTSGGSGELFF.

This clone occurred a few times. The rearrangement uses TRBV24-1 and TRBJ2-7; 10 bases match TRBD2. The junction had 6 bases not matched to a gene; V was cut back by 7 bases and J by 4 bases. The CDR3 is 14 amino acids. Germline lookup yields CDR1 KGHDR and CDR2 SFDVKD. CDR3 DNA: TGTGCCACCAGGGAGCGGGGGGGAAGGTACGAGCAGTACTTC. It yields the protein CATRERGGRYEQYF.

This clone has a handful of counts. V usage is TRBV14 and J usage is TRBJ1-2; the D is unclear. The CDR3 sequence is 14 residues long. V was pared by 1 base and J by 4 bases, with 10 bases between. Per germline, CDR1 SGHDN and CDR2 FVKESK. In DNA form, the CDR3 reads TGTGCCAGCAGCCAAGGGCCAGCAGGCTATGGCTACACCTTC. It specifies CASSQGPAGYGYTF.

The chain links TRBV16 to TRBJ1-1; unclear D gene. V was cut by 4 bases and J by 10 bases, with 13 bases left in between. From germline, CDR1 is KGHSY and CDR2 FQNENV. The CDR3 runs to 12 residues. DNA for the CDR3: TGTGCCAGCAGCCCTTCGAGGGTTGGAGCTTTCTTT. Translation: CASSPSRVGAFF.

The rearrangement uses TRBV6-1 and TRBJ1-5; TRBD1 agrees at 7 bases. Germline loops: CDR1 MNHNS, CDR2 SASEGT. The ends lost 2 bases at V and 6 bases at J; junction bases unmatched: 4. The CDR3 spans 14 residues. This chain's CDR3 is CASSEWTGPQPQHF. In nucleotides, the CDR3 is TGTGCCAGCAGTGAATGGACAGGTCCTCAGCCCCAGCATTTT.

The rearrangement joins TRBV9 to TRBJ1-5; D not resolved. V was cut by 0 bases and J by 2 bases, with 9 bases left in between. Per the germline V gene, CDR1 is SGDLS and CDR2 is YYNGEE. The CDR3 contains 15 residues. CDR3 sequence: CASSVGTSGNQPQHF. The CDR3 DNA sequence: TGTGCCAGCAGCGTAGGAACTTCGGGCAATCAGCCCCAGCATTTT.